This T cell receptor (beta chain) was retrieved from a study of Ad26.COV2.S vaccination and SARS-CoV-2 variants. Turning to the study itself: Intramuscularly, Ad26.COV2.S was given either once or twice, 56 days apart. Study-wide findings and caveats: Placebo recipients had lower spike-specific TCR breadth than vaccine recipients. The breadth of spike-specific CD8+ and CD4+ T cell responses after vaccination was reportedly substantial.

Indicated treatment: roughly 18 received Ad26.COV2.S at low or high dose, single or two shots; about five received placebo; per-sample allocation not given. Each sample was drawn 63 days after the first injection (of vaccine or placebo). The CDR3 has 13 residues. The germline V and J ends were trimmed by 1 base and 4 bases, with 7 bases remaining between them. Germline-derived CDR1 and CDR2 are SEHNR and FQNEAQ (reference sequence). Assay used: immunoSEQ multiplex PCR; TCRdb lists only in-frame clones, some missing. The sample has over 350,000 clones, 88% seen once. This clone came up a few times. The target antigen is unknown.

J is TRBJ1-2 and V is TRBV7-9, with D hard to call. The receptor was isolated from a person aged 18-65 years who received the Ad26.COV2.S COVID-19 vaccine or a placebo. The sequenced sample was peripheral blood, obtained in a trial of Ad26.COV2.S vaccine versus placebo. CDR3 in DNA: TGTGCCAGCAGCTTAGGCGCCACCTATGGCTACACCTTC. It yields the protein CASSLGATYGYTF.